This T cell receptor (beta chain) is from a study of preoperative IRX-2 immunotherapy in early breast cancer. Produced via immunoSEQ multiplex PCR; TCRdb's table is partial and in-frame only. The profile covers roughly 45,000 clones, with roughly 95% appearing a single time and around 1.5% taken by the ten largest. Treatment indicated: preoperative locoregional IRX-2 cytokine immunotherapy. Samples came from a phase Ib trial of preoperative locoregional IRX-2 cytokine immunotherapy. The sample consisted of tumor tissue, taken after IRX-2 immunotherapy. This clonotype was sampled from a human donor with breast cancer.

CDR3 coding DNA: TGTGCCACCAGCAAATCGGACAGGGACCCTGAAGCTTTCTTT. It specifies CATSKSDRDPEAFF. The rearrangement uses TRBV15 and TRBJ1-1, with 8 bases that match TRBD1. J lost 6 bases, V lost 4 bases, and 7 bases had no gene match. The CDR3 sequence is 14 residues long. CDR1 is LNHNV, CDR2 YYDKDF, per germline (reference sequence).